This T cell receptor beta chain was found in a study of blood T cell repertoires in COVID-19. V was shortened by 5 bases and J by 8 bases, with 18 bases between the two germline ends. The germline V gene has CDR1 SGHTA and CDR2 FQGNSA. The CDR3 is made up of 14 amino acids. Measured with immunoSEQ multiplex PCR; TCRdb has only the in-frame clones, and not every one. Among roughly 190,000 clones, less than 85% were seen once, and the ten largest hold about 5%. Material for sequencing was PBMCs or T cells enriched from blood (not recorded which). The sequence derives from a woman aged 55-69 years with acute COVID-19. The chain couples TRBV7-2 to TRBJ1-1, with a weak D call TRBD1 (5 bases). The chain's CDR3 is CASSTPGRGGEAFF. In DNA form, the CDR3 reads TGTGCCAGCAGCACCCCTGGGAGGGGTGGGGAAGCTTTCTTT.